The sequence of this T cell receptor (beta chain) was determined in a study of shared clonotypes between healthy human individuals. Findings and limits, study-wide: Naive CD4 clonotype sharing across several donors was around 5%. Non-shared clonotypes showed lower generation probabilities than clonotypes common to all four donors.

Turning to this clone: What it binds is not known.

This CDR3 is 13 amino acids long. In germline, CDR1 is SGHDT, CDR2 YYEEEE. With 5 bases clipped from V and 4 bases from J, the junction kept 5 bases outside the gene matches. Assay used: immunoSEQ multiplex PCR; TCRdb lists only in-frame clones, some missing. The data contain 950,000 to 1,100,000 clones, around 76% of them singletons. This chain links TRBV5-6 with TRBJ1-2; 7 nucleotides line up with TRBD1. Sequenced input: memory CD4+ T cells sorted from blood. Stated subset: CD45RA-negative fraction. This receptor was identified in a man aged 18 to 29 in good health. As DNA, the CDR3 is TGTGCCAGCAGACCGGGACAGAGCTATGGCTACACCTTC. Translating it yields CASRPGQSYGYTF.